The 29 T cell receptor beta chains in this list originate from one sample, sequenced in a study of T cells in Graves' hyperthyroidism and ophthalmopathy. From RNA transcripts, TCR beta CDR3 regions were amplified. The TCR CDR3 first-round RT-PCR relied on the HTBI primer set. TCRdb reprocessed the multiplex PCR reads with MiXCR, giving one entry per CDR3 protein. The data contain 500,000 or so distinct CDR3 sequences, roughly 17% of them seen just once; the ten biggest clones take up about 16%. The material sequenced was blood. These receptors all stem from a young woman with Graves' ophthalmopathy.

This clonotype was recorded at least ten times. This chain connects TRBV12-3 or TRBV12-4 to TRBJ1-5; perhaps TRBD1 as D (5 bases). This CDR3 contains 16 residues. V was clipped by 4 bases and J by 6 bases, with 19 bases between them. The CDR3: CASSSPGLPRGQPQHF. CDR3 in DNA: TGTGCCAGCAGTTCCCCGGGACTGCCAAGGGGTCAGCCCCAGCATTTT.

This clonotype was seen many times. The chain joins TRBV28 to TRBJ1-1; 7 bases align to TRBD1. The junction had 6 bases not matched to a gene; V was cut back by 2 bases and J by 0 bases. Germline loops: CDR1 MDHEN, CDR2 SYDVKM. The CDR3 has 16 residues. CDR3 in DNA: TGTGCCAGCAGTTTACGACAGGGACTATTGAACACTGAAGCTTTCTTT. It codes for CASSLRQGLLNTEAFF.

This clonotype was observed at least ten times. The gene calls are TRBV6-2 or TRBV6-3 and TRBJ2-7; TRBD1 agrees at 10 bases. Germline CDR1 and CDR2: MNHEY and SVGEGT. The length of the CDR3 is 15 residues. The V and J ends lost 7 bases and 5 bases, in that order; junction bases with no gene match: 11. The CDR3 DNA is TGTGCCAGCACCTTCCGACAGGGGGCCAGGAACGAGCAGTACTTC. Translated: CASTFRQGARNEQYF.

The table lists this clonotype with many counts. The rearrangement uses TRBV18 and TRBJ2-5; 9 bases fit TRBD1. V lost 2 bases to trimming and J lost 4 bases; unmatched junction nucleotides: 11. The CDR3 contains 17 residues. Germline CDR1 and CDR2: KGHSH and LQKENI. Here the CDR3 DNA reads TGTGCCAGCTCACCAATGGGACAGGGAGTCACACGAGAGACCCAGTACTTC. Protein: CASSPMGQGVTRETQYF.

This clonotype was detected a few times. The rearrangement links TRBV27 to TRBJ2-7, with D maybe TRBD1 (6 bases). The CDR3 is 14 residues long. Trimming cost V 4 bases and J 4 bases, with 14 bases left between them. Germline CDR1 and CDR2: MNHEY and SMNVEV (reference sequence). The chain's CDR3 is CASSSTGHYYEQYF. In DNA, the CDR3 is TGTGCCAGCAGTTCGACGGGACACTATTACGAGCAGTACTTC.

This clonotype was found many times. The rearrangement joins TRBV6-1 to TRBJ1-2; 9 bases match TRBD1. V lost 1 base, J lost 2 bases, and 2 bases stayed unmatched. This CDR3 comprises 15 residues. Germline lookup yields CDR1 MNHNS and CDR2 SASEGT. CDR3 nucleotides: TGTGCCAGCAGTGAAGTTGGGACAGGGAACTATGGCTACACCTTC. Amino acid sequence: CASSEVGTGNYGYTF.

This clonotype turned up a few times. The CDR3 loop is CASSLVGAEGAFF. The CDR3 region has the DNA TGTGCCAGCAGTTTAGTAGGGGCCGAGGGAGCTTTCTTT. The chain joins TRBV12-3 or TRBV12-4 to TRBJ1-1, with D maybe TRBD1 (5 bases). V shed 1 base and J shed 10 bases, with 13 bases lying between them. The CDR3 sequence is 13 residues long.

V usage is TRBV11-3 and J usage is TRBJ2-1, with D possibly matching TRBD2 (5 bases). From germline, CDR1 is SGHNT and CDR2 YENEEA. The CDR3 sequence is 15 residues long. Trimming removed 5 bases from V and 9 bases from J, with 20 bases in between. CDR3 DNA sequence: TGTGCCAGCAGCCAAGTCGGCCGGGGATTGGGTGAGCAGTTCTTC. Amino acids: CASSQVGRGLGEQFF.

The chain combines TRBV25-1 with TRBJ1-4; weak D call: TRBD1 (6 bases). CDR1 MGHDK and CDR2 SYGVNS come from the germline V gene. This CDR3 has 15 amino acids. Trimming took 3 bases from V and 4 from J, leaving 12 bases between them. The DNA of the CDR3 is TGTGCCAGCAGTGATGGGACATCAAGTAATGAAAAACTGTTTTTT. Residues: CASSDGTSSNEKLFF.

V usage is TRBV7-6 and J usage is TRBJ1-6; D is possibly TRBD1 (5 bases). This CDR3 is 14 amino acids long. Per germline, CDR1 SGHVS and CDR2 FNYEAQ. V was shortened by 5 bases and J by 5 bases, with 10 bases between the two germline ends. CDR3 DNA: TGTGCCAGCAGCCGTAGGGGAAATAATTCACCCCTCCACTTT. This codes for CASSRRGNNSPLHF.

There are many counts of this clonotype. This chain connects TRBV7-2 to TRBJ2-1, with TRBD2 identical over 15 bases. Germline V gene sequence: CDR1 SGHTA, CDR2 FQGNSA. This CDR3 has 16 residues. The V gene end was trimmed by 5 bases and the J gene end by 9 bases; junction bases not matched to a gene: 8. CDR3 nucleotides: TGTGCCAGCAGCCCACGGACTAGCGGGAGGGTGACTGAGCAGTTCTTC. Residues: CASSPRTSGRVTEQFF.

The CDR3 loop reads CASSPAGQTLEAFF. The CDR3 nucleotides are TGTGCCAGCAGCCCGGCGGGACAGACCCTTGAAGCTTTCTTT. V and J are TRBV5-4 and TRBJ1-1; 7 positions agree with TRBD1. Germline-derived CDR1 and CDR2 are SGHNT and YYREEE (reference sequence). Trimming cost V 4 bases and J 7 bases; bases outside gene matches: 10. CDR3 length: 14 amino acids.

This clonotype came up many times. The chain has TRBV30 and TRBJ2-2; D ambiguous. The V and J ends lost 0 bases and 6 bases respectively, with 14 bases between them. This CDR3 spans 15 amino acids. CDR1 and CDR2 from the germline V gene are GTSNPN and SVGIG (reference sequence). The CDR3 nucleotides are TGTGCCTGGAGTGTATCATACAGTCCCCCCGGGGAGCTGTTTTTT. It is translated as CAWSVSYSPPGELFF.

This clonotype turned up a few times. The chain employs TRBV18 and TRBJ1-2; D is unresolved. Germline V CDR1 and CDR2: KGHSH, LQKENI. The germline V and J ends were trimmed by 0 bases and 0 bases, with 17 bases remaining between them. This CDR3 has 18 amino acids. CDR3 sequence (DNA): TGTGCCAGCTCACCACCGGGTTGGTCCAGCACGACTAACTATGGCTACACCTTC. Amino acid sequence: CASSPPGWSSTTNYGYTF.

V is TRBV29-1 and J is TRBJ2-7, with D tentatively TRBD1 or TRBD2 (6 bases each). The CDR3 contains 14 residues. V lost 1 base and J lost 2, with 12 bases in between. The germline V gene encodes CDR1 SQVTM and CDR2 ANQGSEA. The CDR3 loop is CSVEAGGDAYEQYF. The CDR3 DNA sequence: TGCAGCGTTGAAGCCGGGGGCGACGCCTACGAGCAGTACTTC.

The chain recombines TRBV13 with TRBJ1-6, with 7 nucleotides matching TRBD1. This CDR3 region has 17 residues. The ends lost 6 bases at V and 0 bases at J; junction bases unmatched: 8. Germline V gene data show CDR1 as PRHDT and CDR2 as FYEKMQ (reference sequence). The CDR3 region is CASSFDRVSSYNSPLHF. CDR3 coding DNA: TGTGCCAGCAGTTTTGACAGGGTGAGCTCCTATAATTCACCCCTCCACTTT.

The rearrangement links TRBV24-1 to TRBJ2-7, with D perhaps TRBD2 (6 bases). This CDR3 has 12 residues. The V gene's germline CDR1 is KGHDR and CDR2 SFDVKD. V was trimmed by 6 bases and J by 5 bases, leaving 10 bases between them. The chain's CDR3 is CATSLAGNEQYF. The CDR3 DNA reads as TGTGCCACCAGTCTTGCGGGGAACGAGCAGTACTTC.

This clonotype came up many times. The chain has TRBV28 and TRBJ2-3; D could derive from TRBD1 or TRBD2 (6 bases each). The CDR3 is made up of 15 amino acids. Germline V gene lookup returns CDR1 MDHEN and CDR2 SYDVKM. Trimming took off 6 bases at V and 1 base at J, with 14 bases between the two ends. In DNA form, the CDR3 reads TGTGCCAGCAGGTCGGCCGGGGGCGGCACAGATACGCAGTATTTT. Translation: CASRSAGGGTDTQYF.

This clonotype was detected a few times. J is TRBJ1-1 and V is TRBV27; D gene ambiguous. CDR1 is MNHEY, CDR2 SMNVEV, per germline (reference sequence). V lost 4 bases, J lost 0 bases, and 15 bases lay in between. The CDR3 runs to 16 residues. The CDR3 nucleotides read TGTGCCAGCAGTTCCCTCTGGACGGTGATGAACACTGAAGCTTTCTTT. It yields the protein CASSSLWTVMNTEAFF.

The chain links TRBV19 to TRBJ2-7, with D perhaps TRBD1 or TRBD2 (6 bases each). The V gene lost 3 bases and the J gene lost 2 bases, with 11 bases spanning the gap. Per the germline V gene, CDR1 is LNHDA and CDR2 is SQIVND (reference sequence). CDR3 size: 14 residues. Here the CDR3 DNA reads TGTGCCAGTAGTATTTACGGGGGCGCCTACGAGCAGTACTTC. Amino acids: CASSIYGGAYEQYF. The full variable domain, with the rest looked up from reference TRBV19 and TRBJ2-7, is DGGITQSPKYLFRKEGQNVTLSCEQNLNHDAMYWYRQDPGQGLRLIYYSQIVNDFQKGDIAEGYSVSREKKESFPLTVTSAQKNPTAFYLCASSIYGGAYEQYFGPGTRLTVT.

The chain carries TRBV10-2 and TRBJ2-2; D is perhaps TRBD2 (6 bases). This CDR3 is 14 amino acids long. V was trimmed by 2 bases and J by 7 bases, leaving 11 bases between them. Germline-derived CDR1 and CDR2 are WSHSY and SAAADI. The CDR3 nucleotides read TGCGCCAGCAGTGAGGTTGGGAGGAGCGGGGAGCTGTTTTTT. Protein sequence: CASSEVGRSGELFF.

This clonotype was counted ten times or more. V usage is TRBV27 and J usage is TRBJ1-1; D remains unclear. The CDR3 is made up of 14 amino acids. The germline CDR1 and CDR2 sequences are MNHEY and SMNVEV (reference sequence). V was trimmed by 2 bases and J by 5 bases, leaving 12 bases between them. DNA of the CDR3: TGTGCCAGCAGTTTAAGAGGCCCCGGGACTGAAGCTTTCTTT. It specifies CASSLRGPGTEAFF.

As DNA, the CDR3 is TGTGCCAGCAGTTTGGGACAGAGCCGGATGAACACTGAAGCTTTCTTT. Its translation is CASSLGQSRMNTEAFF. This chain connects TRBV6-9 to TRBJ1-1; TRBD1 matches at 7 bases. Germline V gene lookup returns CDR1 MNHGY and CDR2 SVAAGI. This CDR3 spans 16 amino acids. V shed 4 bases, J shed 0 bases, and the junction held 8 bases outside the gene matches.

A few counts support this clonotype. This sequence joins TRBV5-1 and TRBJ1-2; the D is unclear. This CDR3 comprises 15 residues. Germline lookup yields CDR1 SGHRS and CDR2 YFSETQ. Trimming cost V 0 bases and J 0 bases, with 9 bases left between them. The CDR3 region is CASSLEGRANYGYTF. CDR3 bases: TGCGCCAGCAGCTTGGAAGGTAGAGCTAACTATGGCTACACCTTC.

This clonotype has just a few counts. V gene TRBV7-9 combines with J gene TRBJ1-5; 9 nucleotides align to TRBD1. CDR1 is SEHNR and CDR2 is FQNEAQ in the germline V gene (reference sequence). V was clipped by 4 bases and J by 4 bases; unmatched bases: 8. This CDR3 region has 16 residues. CDR3 bases: TGTGCCAGCAGCTCAGAACAGGGGGCGGGTAATCAGCCCCAGCATTTT. It is translated as CASSSEQGAGNQPQHF.

This clonotype was counted a few times. This chain's CDR3 is CASGRGLAGGSTDTQYF. CDR3 nucleotide sequence: TGTGCCAGCGGGCGGGGACTAGCGGGGGGCAGCACAGATACGCAGTATTTT. This chain connects TRBV6-1 to TRBJ2-3; 15 bases fit TRBD2. Germline loops: CDR1 MNHNS, CDR2 SASEGT. CDR3 length: 17 residues. The J segment lost 0 bases and the V segment lost 8 bases, leaving 6 bases of the junction unmatched.

This clonotype was observed many times. The rearrangement links TRBV12-3 or TRBV12-4 to TRBJ1-3; no definite D call. The CDR3 length is 17 residues. Trimming stripped 5 bases from V and 2 bases from J, with 19 bases between. In DNA, the CDR3 is TGTGCCAGCAGTACCAGGCTTGTTGACTTCACTGGAAACACCATATATTTT. As protein: CASSTRLVDFTGNTIYF.

The rearrangement joins TRBV13 to TRBJ2-7; possible D gene TRBD1, 6 bases. The V gene lost 5 bases and the J gene lost 2 bases, with 16 bases spanning the gap. The CDR3 spans 15 residues. From germline, CDR1 is PRHDT and CDR2 FYEKMQ (reference sequence). The CDR3 here is CASSARSQGPYEQYF. Here the CDR3 DNA reads TGTGCCAGCAGCGCCCGGTCCCAGGGGCCCTACGAGCAGTACTTC. The whole variable domain, filled in from reference TRBV13 and TRBJ2-7, reads AAGVIQSPRHLIKEKRETATLKCYPIPRHDTVYWYQQGPGQDPQFLISFYEKMQSDKGSIPDRFSAQQFSDYHSELNMSSLELGDSALYFCASSARSQGPYEQYFGPGTRLTVT.

The chain employs TRBV29-1 and TRBJ2-7, with a tentative D call TRBD1 (6 bases). The germline CDR1 and CDR2 sequences are SQVTM and ANQGSEA. This CDR3 is 15 amino acids long. V lost 5 bases and J lost 0, with 17 bases in between. The CDR3 DNA follows: TGCAGCGTTATACCCAGGACAGCTCTCTCCTACGAGCAGTACTTC. Residues: CSVIPRTALSYEQYF.